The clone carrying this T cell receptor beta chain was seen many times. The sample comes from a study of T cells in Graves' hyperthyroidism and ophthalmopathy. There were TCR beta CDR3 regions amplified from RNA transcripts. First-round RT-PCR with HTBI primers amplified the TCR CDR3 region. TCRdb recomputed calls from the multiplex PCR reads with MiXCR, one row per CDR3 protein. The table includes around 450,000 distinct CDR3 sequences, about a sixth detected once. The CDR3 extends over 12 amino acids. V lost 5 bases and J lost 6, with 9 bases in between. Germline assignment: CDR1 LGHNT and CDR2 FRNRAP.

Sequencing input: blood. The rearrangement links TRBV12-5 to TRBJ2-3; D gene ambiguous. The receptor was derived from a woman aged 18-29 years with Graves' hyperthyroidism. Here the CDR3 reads CASGLGRDTQYF. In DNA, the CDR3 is TGTGCTAGTGGTCTGGGAAGGGATACGCAGTATTTT.